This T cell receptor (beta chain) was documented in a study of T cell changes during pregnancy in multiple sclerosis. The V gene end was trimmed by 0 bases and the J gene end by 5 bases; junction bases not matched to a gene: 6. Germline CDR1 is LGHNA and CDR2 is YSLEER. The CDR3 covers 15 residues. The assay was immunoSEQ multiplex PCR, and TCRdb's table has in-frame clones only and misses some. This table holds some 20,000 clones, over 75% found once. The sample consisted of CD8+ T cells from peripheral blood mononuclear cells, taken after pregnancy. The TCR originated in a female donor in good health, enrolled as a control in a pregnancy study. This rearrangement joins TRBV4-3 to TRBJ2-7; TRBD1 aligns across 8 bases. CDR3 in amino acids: CASSQDRRGQDEQYF. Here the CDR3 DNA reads TGCGCCAGCAGCCAAGATCGCAGGGGGCAGGACGAGCAGTACTTC.